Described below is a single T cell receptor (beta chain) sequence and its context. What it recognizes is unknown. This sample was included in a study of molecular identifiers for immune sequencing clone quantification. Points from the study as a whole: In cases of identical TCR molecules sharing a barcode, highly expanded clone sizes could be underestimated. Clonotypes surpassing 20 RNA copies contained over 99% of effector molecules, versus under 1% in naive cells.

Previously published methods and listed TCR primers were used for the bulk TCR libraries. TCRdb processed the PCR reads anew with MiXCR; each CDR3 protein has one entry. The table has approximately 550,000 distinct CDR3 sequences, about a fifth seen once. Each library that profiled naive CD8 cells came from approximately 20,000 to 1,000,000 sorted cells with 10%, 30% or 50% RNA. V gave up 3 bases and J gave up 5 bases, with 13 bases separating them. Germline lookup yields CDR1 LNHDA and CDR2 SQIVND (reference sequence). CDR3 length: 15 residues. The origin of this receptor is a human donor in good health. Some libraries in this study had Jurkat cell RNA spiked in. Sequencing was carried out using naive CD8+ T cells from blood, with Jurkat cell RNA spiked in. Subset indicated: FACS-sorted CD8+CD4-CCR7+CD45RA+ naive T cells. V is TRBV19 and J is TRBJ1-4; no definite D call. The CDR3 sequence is CASSIRQSGNEKLFF. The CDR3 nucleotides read TGTGCCAGTAGTATCCGTCAGTCTGGAAATGAAAAACTGTTTTTT.